The rows below give T cell receptor beta chains drawn from one sample of a study of blood T cells in healthy people across ages. TCRdb ran MiXCR on the 5' RACE reads and lists one entry per CDR3 protein. This sample has about 1.4 million distinct CDR3 sequences, with roughly 60% found just once. Source material: blood. The receptor source for this set is a man younger than 35 in good health. Both conserved end residues are part of each CDR3. Each record gives: D gene, V gene, J gene, clone size, CDR3 protein, CDR3 DNA. The D gene is left open where the match is weak. Rows may omit the clone size; those that give it use once, few, many or a size class.

TRBD2,TRBV7-2,TRBJ2-4,NA,CASSLAWTSGGGIQYF,TGTGCCAGCAGCTTAGCTTGGACTAGCGGGGGTGGCATTCAGTACTTC
NA,TRBV4-1,TRBJ2-7,NA,CASSHSRGGLSYEQYF,TGCGCCAGCAGCCATTCTCGGGGCGGACTCTCCTACGAGCAGTACTTC
NA,TRBV11-2,TRBJ2-6,many,CASSLEDKAGGANVLTF,TGTGCCAGCAGCTTAGAAGACAAGGCGGGTGGGGCCAACGTCCTGACTTTC
TRBD2,TRBV28,TRBJ2-7,NA,CASSPGLGSYNEQYF,TGTGCCAGCAGCCCCGGACTAGGCTCCTACAATGAGCAGTACTTC
TRBD1,TRBV3-1,TRBJ2-2,NA,CASSQGTGWRTGELFF,TGTGCCAGCAGCCAGGGGACAGGGTGGAGGACCGGGGAGCTGTTTTTT
NA,TRBV4-1,TRBJ1-5,NA,CASSQGYRSGNQPQHF,TGCGCCAGCAGCCAAGGTTACCGGAGTGGCAATCAGCCCCAGCATTTT
NA,TRBV5-1,TRBJ1-1,NA,CASSLAGARVGAFF,TGCGCCAGCAGCTTGGCAGGGGCCAGGGTGGGAGCTTTCTTT
TRBD2,TRBV2,TRBJ2-7,NA,CASRAGETSYEQYF,TGTGCCAGCAGGGCGGGGGAGACCTCCTACGAGCAGTACTTC
NA,TRBV4-1,TRBJ2-1,NA,CASSHSLRRTSQDNERFF,TGCGCCAGCAGCCACTCCCTGCGAAGGACAAGCCAGGACAATGAGCGGTTCTTC
TRBD1,TRBV20-1,TRBJ2-5,NA,CSARLRTGGSQETQYF,TGCAGTGCTAGATTGCGGACAGGGGGTTCTCAAGAGACCCAGTACTTC
NA,TRBV12-3/TRBV12-4,TRBJ2-3,NA,CASTDRDTQYF,TGTGCCAGCACCGACAGAGATACGCAGTATTTT
NA,TRBV11-2,TRBJ2-1,NA,CASSFWVWAVASGESHNEQFF,TGTGCCAGCAGCTTTTGGGTTTGGGCTGTTGCTTCTGGGGAATCCCACAATGAGCAGTTCTTC
NA,TRBV7-2,TRBJ2-1,few,CASSPTHYNEQFF,TGTGCCAGCAGCCCGACGCATTACAATGAGCAGTTCTTC
TRBD2,TRBV6-6,TRBJ2-2,once,CASSYSSGLAGPGELFF,TGTGCCAGCAGTTACTCATCGGGACTAGCGGGACCCGGGGAGCTGTTTTTT
NA,TRBV3-1,TRBJ2-3,NA,CASSQDLRGPDTQYF,TGTGCCAGCAGCCAAGATCTCCGGGGCCCAGATACGCAGTATTTT
NA,TRBV5-1,TRBJ2-1,NA,CASSFSGQPNNEQFF,TGCGCCAGCAGCTTTTCCGGTCAGCCTAACAATGAGCAGTTCTTC